These 27 T cell receptor beta chains originate from one sample sequenced in a study of blood T cell repertoires in COVID-19. Produced via immunoSEQ multiplex PCR; TCRdb's table is partial and in-frame only. This sample has more than 95,000 clones, with about 89% found just once. Sequencing input: peripheral blood. The receptors stem from a human donor in a cohort sampled during active COVID-19.

The genes are TRBV2 and TRBJ1-2; 8 nucleotides line up with TRBD1. V trimming: 6 bases; J trimming: 8 bases; junction bases outside the gene matches: 14. The CDR3 has 15 amino acids. Germline V gene sequence: CDR1 SNHLY, CDR2 FYNNEI. CDR3 coding DNA: TGTGCCAGCAGACTAACCCCACAGGGGGTCGGGGGCTACACCTTC. It specifies CASRLTPQGVGGYTF.

This clone occurred once. Compared with germline, one end of the junction differs, possibly owing to a read error. The V and J genes are TRBV9 and TRBJ2-4; the match to TRBD2 covers 7 bases. Germline assignment: CDR1 SGDLS and CDR2 YYNGEE. The length of the CDR3 is 12 residues. The CDR3 protein is CASSVNGGGMNF. In DNA, the CDR3 is TGTGCCAGCAGCGTGAACGGGGGAGGGATGAACTTC.

This clone was observed a handful of times. The chain uses TRBV4-2 and TRBJ2-2, with a possible D match to TRBD1 (5 bases). Germline V gene lookup returns CDR1 LGHNA and CDR2 YNFKEQ. The CDR3 covers 17 residues. V lost 1 base and J lost 0, with 12 bases in between. CDR3 in amino acids: CASSQGGEASNTGELFF. The CDR3 DNA sequence: TGTGCCAGCAGCCAAGGGGGCGAGGCCTCGAACACCGGGGAGCTGTTTTTT.

V and J are TRBV10-3 and TRBJ1-1, with 7 bases aligning to TRBD1. There are 14 residues in the CDR3. Trimming removed 6 bases from V and 6 bases from J; junction bases left unmatched: 10. The germline V gene encodes CDR1 ENHRY and CDR2 SYGVKD. CDR3: CAIRAGTASPEAFF. DNA of the CDR3: TGTGCCATCAGGGCCGGGACAGCCTCCCCTGAAGCTTTCTTT.

The rearrangement uses TRBV19 and TRBJ2-3, with 7 bases matching TRBD1. Trimming at V came to 6 bases and at J to 4 bases, leaving 7 bases not matched to a gene. This CDR3 spans 14 amino acids. The germline V gene encodes CDR1 LNHDA and CDR2 SQIVND (reference sequence). CDR3 sequence (DNA): TGTGCCAGTAGGTGGAACAGGGGTTCAGATACGCAGTATTTT. Translation: CASRWNRGSDTQYF.

This clone appeared once. The J gene is TRBJ1-1, the V gene TRBV28, with D unclear. Germline lookup yields CDR1 MDHEN and CDR2 SYDVKM. The CDR3 consists of 14 residues. Trimming left V 5 bases short and J 5 bases short, with 15 bases between. The CDR3 nucleotides read TGTGCCAGCAGTCTTATGGGCCTATATACTGAAGCTTTCTTT. This encodes CASSLMGLYTEAFF. Combining the CDR3 with reference TRBV28 and TRBJ1-1 gives the whole variable domain DVKVTQSSRYLVKRTGEKVFLECVQDMDHENMFWYRQDPGLGLRLIYFSYDVKMKEKGDIPEGYSVSREKKERFSLILESASTNQTSMYLCASSLMGLYTEAFFGQGTRLTVV.

The chain has TRBV9 and TRBJ2-3; 9 nucleotides match TRBD2. The CDR3 has 16 amino acids. Germline V gene sequence: CDR1 SGDLS, CDR2 YYNGEE. Germline trimming cut 0 bases from V and 2 bases from J; bases unmatched to any gene: 4. The CDR3 DNA is TGTGCCAGCAGCGTAGGATCTAGCGGGGTCACAGATACGCAGTATTTT. As protein: CASSVGSSGVTDTQYF.

The rearrangement joins TRBV9 to TRBJ2-2; D ambiguous. CDR1 is SGDLS and CDR2 is YYNGEE in the germline V gene. Deletions cut 5 bases from V and 1 base from J, with 6 bases between. The CDR3 is 13 residues long. Written as DNA, the CDR3 is TGTGCCAGCAGTAGACAGAACACCGGGGAGCTGTTTTTT. Its protein is CASSRQNTGELFF.

The CDR3: CASSLRPSGRGEQFF. The DNA for the CDR3 is TGTGCCAGCAGCTTACGTCCTAGCGGGAGGGGAGAGCAGTTCTTC. V gene TRBV11-2 combines with J gene TRBJ2-1; 12 bases match TRBD2. This CDR3 comprises 15 residues. V shed 2 bases and J 10 bases; nucleotides not matched to a gene: 6. Per the germline V gene, CDR1 is SGHAT and CDR2 is FQNNGV.

The CDR3 nucleotides are TGTGCTAGTGGTTCACAGGGTTCTGAAAAACTGTTTTTT. It encodes CASGSQGSEKLFF. The chain links TRBV12-5 to TRBJ1-4; weak D call: TRBD1 (6 bases). Germline CDR1 is LGHNT and CDR2 is FRNRAP. This CDR3 contains 13 residues. V was cut by 4 bases and J by 7 bases, with 10 bases left in between.

The chain has TRBV7-3 and TRBJ2-1; TRBD2 matches 8 bases. The ends lost 3 bases at V and 4 bases at J; junction bases unmatched: 5. This CDR3 spans 15 amino acids. Germline lookup yields CDR1 SGHTA and CDR2 FQGTGA. CDR3 sequence (DNA): TGTGCCAGCAGCTTTGAAGCGGGGGAATACAATGAGCAGTTCTTC. Protein product: CASSFEAGEYNEQFF.

The CDR3 DNA sequence: TGTGCCAGCAGCCTCCCCGGGACAAGGAATCAGCCCCAGCATTTT. It translates to CASSLPGTRNQPQHF. This chain links TRBV7-2 with TRBJ1-5, with a weak D call TRBD1 (6 bases). V lost 5 bases and J 4 bases, leaving 15 bases between the germline ends. This CDR3 has 15 amino acids. The germline V gene has CDR1 SGHTA and CDR2 FQGNSA.

The V gene is TRBV11-2, the J gene TRBJ1-1; no clear D. V shed 1 base and J shed 0 bases, with 12 bases lying between them. CDR1 SGHAT and CDR2 FQNNGV come from the germline V gene. The CDR3 runs 16 residues. CDR3 in amino acids: CASSLGSTTMNTEAFF. As DNA, the CDR3 is TGTGCCAGCAGCTTAGGGTCAACTACCATGAACACTGAAGCTTTCTTT. The full variable domain, rest sourced from reference TRBV11-2 and TRBJ1-1, is EAGVAQSPRYKIIEKRQSVAFWCNPISGHATLYWYQQILGQGPKLLIQFQNNGVVDDSQLPKDRFSAERLKGVDSTLKIQPAKLEDSAVYLCASSLGSTTMNTEAFFGQGTRLTVV.

CDR3 protein: CATSHRGTLLTDTQYF. CDR3 sequence (DNA): TGTGCCACCAGCCACCGGGGGACGCTACTCACAGATACGCAGTATTTT. This rearrangement joins TRBV15 to TRBJ2-3, with D possibly TRBD2 on 6 matching bases. CDR3 length equals 16 residues. The germline V gene has CDR1 LNHNV and CDR2 YYDKDF (reference sequence). V was trimmed by 5 bases and J by 2 bases, leaving 17 bases between them.

The V call is TRBV2, the J call TRBJ2-5; tentative D call: TRBD2 (5 bases). The V gene's germline CDR1 is SNHLY and CDR2 FYNNEI. The CDR3 totals 14 residues. The V gene lost 6 bases and the J gene lost 2 bases, with 13 bases spanning the gap. CDR3 coding DNA: TGTGCCAGCAGGGGAGACACGATTCAAGAGACCCAGTACTTC. Amino acid sequence: CASRGDTIQETQYF.

The rearrangement joins TRBV28 to TRBJ1-5, with 8 bases matching TRBD1. Trimming took 6 bases from V and 4 from J; bases not matched to a gene: 2. The germline CDR1 and CDR2 sequences are MDHEN and SYDVKM. This CDR3 is built from 13 residues. Written as DNA, the CDR3 is TGTGCCAGCAGGCAGGGGGCGAATCAGCCCCAGCATTTT. Its protein is CASRQGANQPQHF.

The table lists this clone with a count of one. This chain joins TRBV27 and TRBJ2-3; TRBD1 agrees at 7 bases. With V trimmed by 3 bases and J by 2 bases, 5 bases remained unmatched. The germline V gene encodes CDR1 MNHEY and CDR2 SMNVEV (reference sequence). CDR3 length: 15 amino acids. DNA of the CDR3: TGTGCCAGCAGTTTCGGGACAGTCAACACAGATACGCAGTATTTT. Translating gives CASSFGTVNTDTQYF.

The rearrangement joins TRBV28 to TRBJ2-4; 8 nucleotides match TRBD2. Germline loops: CDR1 MDHEN, CDR2 SYDVKM. The V and J ends lost 6 bases and 5 bases, in that order; junction bases with no gene match: 9. This CDR3 has 15 residues. DNA for the CDR3: TGTGCCAGCAGCCCTCGGGGGGGGGTAGAAAACATTCAGTACTTC. Its translation is CASSPRGGVENIQYF.

The rearrangement uses TRBV27 and TRBJ1-5, with 11 nucleotides matching TRBD1. Per the germline V gene, CDR1 is MNHEY and CDR2 is SMNVEV (reference sequence). There are 19 residues in the CDR3. With V trimmed by 2 bases and J by 2 bases, 11 bases remained unmatched. The CDR3 nucleotides are TGTGCCAGCAGTTTAATTGGGACAGGGGGTTTGGTCGGCAATCAGCCCCAGCATTTT. Translation gives CASSLIGTGGLVGNQPQHF.

The chain has TRBV5-8 and TRBJ2-5; 7 nucleotides match TRBD1. Germline CDR1 is SGHTS and CDR2 is YDEGEE. Trimming cost V 0 bases and J 0 bases; bases outside gene matches: 14. The CDR3 is 19 amino acids. The chain's CDR3 is CASSLARFLVGTDQETQYF. The CDR3 nucleotides read TGTGCCAGCAGCTTGGCCAGGTTTTTGGTAGGGACAGACCAAGAGACCCAGTACTTC.

V usage is TRBV6-6 and J usage is TRBJ2-1; 10 nucleotides agree with TRBD2. The CDR3 sequence is 16 residues long. In germline, CDR1 is MNHNY, CDR2 SVGAGI (reference sequence). Trimming cost V 2 bases and J 6 bases; bases outside gene matches: 7. CDR3 in amino acids: CASSYPTSGNFNEQFF. The CDR3 DNA follows: TGTGCCAGCAGTTACCCTACTAGCGGGAACTTCAATGAGCAGTTCTTC.

The V call is TRBV7-2, the J call TRBJ2-7; 8 bases line up with TRBD2. V lost 4 bases, J lost 1 base, and 15 bases stayed unmatched. CDR3 size: 18 residues. Per the germline V gene, CDR1 is SGHTA and CDR2 is FQGNSA. CDR3 DNA sequence: TGTGCCAGCAGCTCGCATAGGGGCGGGCGGGGGGATTCCTACGAGCAGTACTTC. It is translated as CASSSHRGGRGDSYEQYF.

This clone was seen a few times. The CDR3 DNA follows: TGTGCCAGCAGCGACCCGGGTCGTCTCTACGAGCAGTACTTC. This gives the protein CASSDPGRLYEQYF. The chain has TRBV7-2 and TRBJ2-7, with D unclear. V dropped 5 bases and J dropped 3 bases, with 14 bases sitting between them. This CDR3 contains 14 residues. The germline V gene has CDR1 SGHTA and CDR2 FQGNSA.

The rearrangement uses TRBV30 and TRBJ1-1, with D hard to call. Trimming took off 2 bases at V and 1 base at J, with 5 bases between the two ends. Germline V gene lookup returns CDR1 GTSNPN and CDR2 SVGIG (reference sequence). The CDR3 consists of 12 residues. As DNA, the CDR3 is TGTGCCTGGAGTTACGGGAACACTGAAGCTTTCTTT. Amino acid sequence: CAWSYGNTEAFF.

The chain links TRBV2 to TRBJ1-1, with D hard to call. The germline CDR1 and CDR2 sequences are SNHLY and FYNNEI. V lost 10 bases, J lost 1 base, and 16 bases lay in between. CDR3 length: 14 amino acids. The CDR3 region has the DNA TGTGCCACCAAGCAGGAACCAGGGAACACTGAAGCTTTCTTT. It is translated as CATKQEPGNTEAFF.

The chain joins TRBV6-5 to TRBJ1-5; tentatively, D is TRBD1 (5 bases). The CDR3 has 14 residues. Germline-derived CDR1 and CDR2 are MNHEY and SVGAGI. V was cut by 7 bases and J by 4 bases, with 14 bases left in between. DNA for the CDR3: TGTGCCAGCACCAGCGAGGACAAAAATCAGCCCCAGCATTTT. It specifies CASTSEDKNQPQHF.

The gene calls are TRBV10-1 and TRBJ1-5, with D unresolved. The CDR3 runs 18 residues. Trimming removed 7 bases from V and 1 base from J, with 23 bases in between. Germline V lookup: CDR1 WNHNN, CDR2 SYGVQD (reference sequence). The CDR3: CASTQGREEIISNQPQHF. Here the CDR3 DNA reads TGCGCCAGCACCCAAGGGAGGGAGGAGATAATAAGCAATCAGCCCCAGCATTTT.